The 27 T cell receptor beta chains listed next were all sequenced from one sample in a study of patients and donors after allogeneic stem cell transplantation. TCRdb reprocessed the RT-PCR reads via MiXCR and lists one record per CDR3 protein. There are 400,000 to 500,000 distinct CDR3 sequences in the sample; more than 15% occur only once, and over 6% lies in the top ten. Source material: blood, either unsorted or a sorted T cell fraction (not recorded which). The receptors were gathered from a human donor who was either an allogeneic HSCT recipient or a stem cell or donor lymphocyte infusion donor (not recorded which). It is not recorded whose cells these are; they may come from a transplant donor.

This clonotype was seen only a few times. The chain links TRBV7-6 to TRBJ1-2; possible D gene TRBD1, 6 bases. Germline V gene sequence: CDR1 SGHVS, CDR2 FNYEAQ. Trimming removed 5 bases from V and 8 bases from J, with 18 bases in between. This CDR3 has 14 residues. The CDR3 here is CASSPSLGAPGYTF. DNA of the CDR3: TGTGCCAGCAGCCCCAGTCTGGGGGCGCCCGGCTACACCTTC. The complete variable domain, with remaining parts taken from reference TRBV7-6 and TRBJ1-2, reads GAGVSQSPRYKVTKRGQDVALRCDPISGHVSLYWYRQALGQGPEFLTYFNYEAQQDKSGLPNDRFSAERPEGSISTLTIQRTEQRDSAMYRCASSPSLGAPGYTFGSGTRLTVV.

As DNA, the CDR3 is TGTGCCAGCCCCCCCGAACCGGGGAACACTGAAGCTTTCTTT. Amino acids: CASPPEPGNTEAFF. The chain couples TRBV28 to TRBJ1-1, with no clear D. The length of the CDR3 is 14 residues. In germline, CDR1 is MDHEN, CDR2 SYDVKM. V lost 8 bases and J lost 1, with 14 bases in between.

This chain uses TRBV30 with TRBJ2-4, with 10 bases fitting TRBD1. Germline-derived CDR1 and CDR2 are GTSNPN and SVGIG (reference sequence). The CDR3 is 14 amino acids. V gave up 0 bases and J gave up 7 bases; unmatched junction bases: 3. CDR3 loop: CAWSVRDRGNIQYF. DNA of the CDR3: TGTGCCTGGAGTGTAAGGGACAGGGGCAACATTCAGTACTTC.

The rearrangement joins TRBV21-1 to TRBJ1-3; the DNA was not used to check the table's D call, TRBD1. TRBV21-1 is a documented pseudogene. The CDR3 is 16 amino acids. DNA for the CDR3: TGTGCCAGCAGCCTAGGGGACGGTCGCTCTGGAAACACCATATATTTT. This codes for CASSLGDGRSGNTIYF.

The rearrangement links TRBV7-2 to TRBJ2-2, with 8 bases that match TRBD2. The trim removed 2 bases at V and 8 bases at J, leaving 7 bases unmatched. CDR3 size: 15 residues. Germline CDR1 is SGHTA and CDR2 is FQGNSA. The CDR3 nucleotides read TGTGCCAGCAGCTTACGGGCAGCGGGAGTGGGGGAGCTGTTTTTT. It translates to CASSLRAAGVGELFF.

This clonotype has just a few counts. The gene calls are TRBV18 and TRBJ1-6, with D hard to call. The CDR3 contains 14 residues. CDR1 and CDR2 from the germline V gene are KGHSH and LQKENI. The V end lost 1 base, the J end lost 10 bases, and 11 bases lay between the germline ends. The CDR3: CASSPLSGNSPLHF. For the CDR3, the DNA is TGTGCCAGCTCACCACTATCGGGGAACTCACCCCTCCACTTT.

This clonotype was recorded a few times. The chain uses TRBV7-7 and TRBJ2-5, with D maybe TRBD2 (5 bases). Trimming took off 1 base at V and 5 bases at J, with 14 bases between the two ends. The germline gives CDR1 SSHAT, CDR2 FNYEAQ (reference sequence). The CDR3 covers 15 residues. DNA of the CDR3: TGTGCCAGCAGCTTAGACCCACGGGGTGAGGAGACCCAGTACTTC. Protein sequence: CASSLDPRGEETQYF.

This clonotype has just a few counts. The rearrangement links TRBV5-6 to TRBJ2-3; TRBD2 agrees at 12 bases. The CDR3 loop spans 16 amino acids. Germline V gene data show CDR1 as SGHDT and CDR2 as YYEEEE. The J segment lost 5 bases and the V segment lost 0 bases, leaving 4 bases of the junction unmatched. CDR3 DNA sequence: TGTGCCAGCAGCTTGGGACTAGCGGGAGCTATAGATACGCAGTATTTT. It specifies CASSLGLAGAIDTQYF.

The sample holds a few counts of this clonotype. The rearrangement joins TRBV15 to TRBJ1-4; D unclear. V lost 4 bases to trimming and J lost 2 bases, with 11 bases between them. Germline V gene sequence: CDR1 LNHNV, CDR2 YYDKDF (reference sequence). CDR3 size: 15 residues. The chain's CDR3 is CATSKGTLTNEKLFF. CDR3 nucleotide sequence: TGTGCCACCAGCAAGGGCACCTTGACTAATGAAAAACTGTTTTTT.

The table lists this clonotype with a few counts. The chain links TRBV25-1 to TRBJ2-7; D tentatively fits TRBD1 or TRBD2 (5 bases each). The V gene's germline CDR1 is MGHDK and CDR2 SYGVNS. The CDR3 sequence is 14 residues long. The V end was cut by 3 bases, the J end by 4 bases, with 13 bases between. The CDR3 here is CASSDSAGKYEQYF. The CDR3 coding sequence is TGTGCCAGCAGTGATAGCGCAGGGAAGTACGAGCAGTACTTC.

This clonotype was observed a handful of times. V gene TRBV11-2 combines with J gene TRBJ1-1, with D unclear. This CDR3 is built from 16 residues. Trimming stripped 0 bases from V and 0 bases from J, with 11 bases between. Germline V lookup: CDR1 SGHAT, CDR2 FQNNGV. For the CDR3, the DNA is TGTGCCAGCAGCTTAGATTGGCGCATTATGAACACTGAAGCTTTCTTT. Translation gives CASSLDWRIMNTEAFF.

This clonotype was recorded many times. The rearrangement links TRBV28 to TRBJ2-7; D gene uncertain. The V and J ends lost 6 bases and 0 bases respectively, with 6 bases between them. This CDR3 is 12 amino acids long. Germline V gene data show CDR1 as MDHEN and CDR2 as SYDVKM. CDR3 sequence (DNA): TGTGCCAGCAGGGGCGACTCCTACGAGCAGTACTTC. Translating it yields CASRGDSYEQYF.

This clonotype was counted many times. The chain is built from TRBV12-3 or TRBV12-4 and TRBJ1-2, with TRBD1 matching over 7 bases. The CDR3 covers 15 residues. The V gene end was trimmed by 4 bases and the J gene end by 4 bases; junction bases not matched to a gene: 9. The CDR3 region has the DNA TGTGCCAGCAGTTCCCAACAGGGGCTGAGCTATGGCTACACCTTC. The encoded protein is CASSSQQGLSYGYTF.

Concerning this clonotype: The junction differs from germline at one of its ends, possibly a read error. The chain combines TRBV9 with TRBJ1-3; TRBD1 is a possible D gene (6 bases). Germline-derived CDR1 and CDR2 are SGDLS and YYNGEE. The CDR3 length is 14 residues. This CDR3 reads CASSVDSSGNAIYF. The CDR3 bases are TGTGCCAGCAGCGTGGACAGTTCTGGAAACGCCATATATTTT.

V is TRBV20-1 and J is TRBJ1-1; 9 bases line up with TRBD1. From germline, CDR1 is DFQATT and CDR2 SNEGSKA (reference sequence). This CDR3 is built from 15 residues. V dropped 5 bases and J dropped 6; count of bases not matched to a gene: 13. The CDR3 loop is CSASGTGKGVAEAFF. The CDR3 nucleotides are TGCAGTGCTTCCGGGACAGGGAAAGGAGTCGCTGAAGCTTTCTTT.

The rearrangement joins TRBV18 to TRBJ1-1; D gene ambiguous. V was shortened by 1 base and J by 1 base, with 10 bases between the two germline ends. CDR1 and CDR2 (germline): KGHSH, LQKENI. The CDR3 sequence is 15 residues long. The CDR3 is CASSPLSGENTEAFF. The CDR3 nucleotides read TGTGCCAGCTCACCACTGAGCGGGGAGAACACTGAAGCTTTCTTT.

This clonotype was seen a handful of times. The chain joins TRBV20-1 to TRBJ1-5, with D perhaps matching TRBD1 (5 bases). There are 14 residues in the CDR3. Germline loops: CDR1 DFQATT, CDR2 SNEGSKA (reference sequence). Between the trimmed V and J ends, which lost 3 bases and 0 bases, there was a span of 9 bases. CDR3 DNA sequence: TGCAGTGCTAGGGGGGGAACTAGCAATCAGCCCCAGCATTTT. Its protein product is CSARGGTSNQPQHF.

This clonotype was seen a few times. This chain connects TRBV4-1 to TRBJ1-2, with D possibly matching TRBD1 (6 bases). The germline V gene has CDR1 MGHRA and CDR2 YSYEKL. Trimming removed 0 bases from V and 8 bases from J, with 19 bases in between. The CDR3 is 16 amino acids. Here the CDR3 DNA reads TGCGCCAGCAGCCAAGACGACAGGCAGGGGCGTCAGGGCTACACCTTC. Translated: CASSQDDRQGRQGYTF.

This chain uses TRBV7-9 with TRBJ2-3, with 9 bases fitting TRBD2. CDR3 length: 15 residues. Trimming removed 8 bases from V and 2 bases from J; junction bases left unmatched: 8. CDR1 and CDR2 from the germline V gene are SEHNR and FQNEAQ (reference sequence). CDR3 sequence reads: CASCGGLAPTDTQYF. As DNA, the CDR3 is TGTGCCAGCTGCGGGGGACTAGCTCCCACAGATACGCAGTATTTT.

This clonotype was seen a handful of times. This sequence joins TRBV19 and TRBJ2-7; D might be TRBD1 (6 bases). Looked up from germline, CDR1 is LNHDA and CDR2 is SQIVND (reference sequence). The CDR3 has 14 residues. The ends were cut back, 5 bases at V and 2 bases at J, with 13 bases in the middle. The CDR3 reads CASSSRTEPYEQYF. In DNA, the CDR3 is TGTGCCAGTAGTTCACGGACAGAGCCCTACGAGCAGTACTTC.

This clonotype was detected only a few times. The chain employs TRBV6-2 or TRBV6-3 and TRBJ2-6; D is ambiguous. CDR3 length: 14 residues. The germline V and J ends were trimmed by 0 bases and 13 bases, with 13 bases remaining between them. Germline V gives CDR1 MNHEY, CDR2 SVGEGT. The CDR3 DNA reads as TGTGCCAGCAGTTACTCCCGACGGCTGGATGTCCTGACTTTC. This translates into CASSYSRRLDVLTF.

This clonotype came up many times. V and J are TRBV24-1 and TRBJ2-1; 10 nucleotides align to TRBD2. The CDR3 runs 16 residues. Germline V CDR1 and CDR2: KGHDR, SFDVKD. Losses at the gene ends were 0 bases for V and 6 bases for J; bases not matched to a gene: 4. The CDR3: CATSDLTSSGSNEQFF. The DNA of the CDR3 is TGTGCCACCAGTGATTTGACGTCTAGCGGGAGCAATGAGCAGTTCTTC.

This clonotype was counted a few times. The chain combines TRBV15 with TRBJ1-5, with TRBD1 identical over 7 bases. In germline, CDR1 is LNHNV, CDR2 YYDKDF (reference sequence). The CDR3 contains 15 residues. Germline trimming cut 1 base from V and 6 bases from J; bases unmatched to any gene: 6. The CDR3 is CATSRGQGKFQPQHF. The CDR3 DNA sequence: TGTGCCACCAGCAGAGGACAGGGAAAGTTTCAGCCCCAGCATTTT.

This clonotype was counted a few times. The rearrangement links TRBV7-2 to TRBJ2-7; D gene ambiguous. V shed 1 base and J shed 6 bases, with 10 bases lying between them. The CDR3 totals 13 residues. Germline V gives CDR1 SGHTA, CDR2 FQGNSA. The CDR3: CASSLEVTLEQYF. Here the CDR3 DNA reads TGTGCCAGCAGCTTAGAGGTGACCCTCGAGCAGTACTTC. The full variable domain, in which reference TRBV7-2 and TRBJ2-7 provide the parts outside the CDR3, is GAGVSQSPSNKVTEKGKDVELRCDPISGHTALYWYRQSLGQGLEFLIYFQGNSAPDKSGLPSDRFSAERTGGSVSTLTIQRTQQEDSAVYLCASSLEVTLEQYFGPGTRLTVT.

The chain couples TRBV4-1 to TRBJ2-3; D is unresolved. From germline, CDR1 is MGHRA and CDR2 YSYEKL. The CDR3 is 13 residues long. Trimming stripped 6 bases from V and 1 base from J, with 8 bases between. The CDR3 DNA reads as TGCGCCAGCAGGGAGACGGGCACAGATACGCAGTATTTT. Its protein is CASRETGTDTQYF.

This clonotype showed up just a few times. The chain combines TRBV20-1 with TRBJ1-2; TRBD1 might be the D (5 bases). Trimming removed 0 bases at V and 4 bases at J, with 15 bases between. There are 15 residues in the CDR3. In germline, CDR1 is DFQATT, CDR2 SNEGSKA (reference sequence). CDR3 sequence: CSARDYWGGSYGYTF. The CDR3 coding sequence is TGCAGTGCTAGAGATTATTGGGGGGGTTCCTATGGCTACACCTTC.

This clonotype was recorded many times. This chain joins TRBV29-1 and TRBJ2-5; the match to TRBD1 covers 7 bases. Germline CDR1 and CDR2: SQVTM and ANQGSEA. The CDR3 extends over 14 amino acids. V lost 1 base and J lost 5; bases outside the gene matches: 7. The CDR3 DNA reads TGCAGCGTTGAAGTATACAGGGGTTGGGAGACCCAGTACTTC. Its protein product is CSVEVYRGWETQYF.